These 4 T cell receptor beta chains were all obtained from the same sample, sequenced in a study of blood T cell repertoires in COVID-19. Produced via immunoSEQ multiplex PCR; TCRdb's table is partial and in-frame only. The table has about 300,000 clones, around nine tenths seen once. The specimen was peripheral blood. The receptor set was obtained from a man in his 70s with acute or convalescent COVID-19.

V gene TRBV28 combines with J gene TRBJ2-3, with TRBD1 matching over 7 bases. V shed 1 base, J shed 0 bases, and the junction held 1 base outside the gene matches. This CDR3 has 15 amino acids. CDR1 is MDHEN, CDR2 SYDVKM, per germline. The CDR3 nucleotides are TGTGCCAGCAGTTTATTGGGACAGAGCACAGATACGCAGTATTTT. Amino acids: CASSLLGQSTDTQYF.

This chain joins TRBV5-6 and TRBJ2-3; 7 bases align to TRBD1. Germline V gene lookup returns CDR1 SGHDT and CDR2 YYEEEE. The length of the CDR3 is 16 residues. The trim removed 5 bases at V and 0 bases at J, leaving 9 bases unmatched. The CDR3 bases are TGTGCCAGCAGGAAGAATCGGGACAGAAGCACAGATACGCAGTATTTT. Residues: CASRKNRDRSTDTQYF. Complete variable domain (other parts from reference TRBV5-6 and TRBJ2-3): DAGVTQSPTHLIKTRGQQVTLRCSPKSGHDTVSWYQQALGQGPQFIFQYYEEEERQRGNFPDRFSGHQFPNYSSELNVNALLLGDSALYLCASRKNRDRSTDTQYFGPGTRLTVL.

This clone was picked up a small number of times. The chain has TRBV7-2 and TRBJ2-3; 7 bases align to TRBD2. V trimming: 1 base; J trimming: 6 bases; junction bases outside the gene matches: 4. The CDR3 has 14 amino acids. The germline V gene has CDR1 SGHTA and CDR2 FQGNSA. CDR3 sequence: CASSLVRGGDTQYF. In DNA form, the CDR3 reads TGTGCCAGCAGCTTAGTTCGGGGAGGGGATACGCAGTATTTT.

This chain uses TRBV5-8 with TRBJ2-1; D call uncertain. Germline values: CDR1 SGHTS, CDR2 YDEGEE. There are 12 residues in the CDR3. The V gene lost 1 base and the J gene lost 6 bases, with 5 bases spanning the gap. The CDR3, as DNA: TGTGCCAGCAGCTTGTTTAGCAATGAGCAGTTCTTC. Residues: CASSLFSNEQFF.